The T cell receptor beta chain under discussion was sequenced for a study of cytomegalovirus exposure and HLA in healthy donors. Study-level background: About 200 million T cells yielded around 120 million unique TCR beta sequences in earlier analysis. The early release's HLA-typed donors yielded 80 million to 95 million unique TCRs.

As to this clone: Its antigen is currently unknown.

Notes on the study in general: An analysis done earlier found most TCR beta V segments productive about 87% or about 30% of the time.

Both 60 Vbeta primers and 13 Jbeta primers went into the PCR. The protocol was immunoSEQ multiplex PCR, while the TCRdb copy is restricted to in-frame clones and leaves out a portion. Counted here are about 130,000 clones, roughly 80% occurring once; the ten biggest clones make up 11%. Sequencing was done on a sample of PBMCs. The TCR originated in a male donor in good health and CMV-seropositive.

DNA of the CDR3: TGTGCCAGCAGCTCAGGCGGGGACAGTTTCCCAAGGGGGCAGTACTTC. Translation: CASSSGGDSFPRGQYF. V gene TRBV11-2 combines with J gene TRBJ2-7; TRBD1 might be the D (7 bases). Per the germline V gene, CDR1 is SGHAT and CDR2 is FQNNGV. The CDR3 spans 16 residues. V shed 4 bases and J shed 9 bases, with 25 bases lying between them.